This T cell receptor beta chain was sequenced for a study of cytomegalovirus exposure and HLA in healthy donors. The germline CDR1 and CDR2 sequences are MDHEN and SYDVKM. This CDR3 spans 13 amino acids. V was pared by 5 bases and J by 4 bases, with 2 bases of the junction left unmatched. The PCR was carried out with 60 Vbeta primers and 13 Jbeta primers. Profiling relied on immunoSEQ multiplex PCR, and the TCRdb table lists in-frame clones only, not all of them. The data show over 120,000 clones, around 9.7% seen once. This clone was seen more than once but under ten times. The source is a man aged 50 to 60 in good health and CMV-seronegative. This sequence joins TRBV28 and TRBJ1-1; the match to TRBD1 covers 9 bases. The material sequenced was PBMCs. The CDR3 sequence is CASSKTGGTEAFF. DNA of the CDR3: TGTGCCAGCAGTAAGACAGGGGGCACTGAAGCTTTCTTT.